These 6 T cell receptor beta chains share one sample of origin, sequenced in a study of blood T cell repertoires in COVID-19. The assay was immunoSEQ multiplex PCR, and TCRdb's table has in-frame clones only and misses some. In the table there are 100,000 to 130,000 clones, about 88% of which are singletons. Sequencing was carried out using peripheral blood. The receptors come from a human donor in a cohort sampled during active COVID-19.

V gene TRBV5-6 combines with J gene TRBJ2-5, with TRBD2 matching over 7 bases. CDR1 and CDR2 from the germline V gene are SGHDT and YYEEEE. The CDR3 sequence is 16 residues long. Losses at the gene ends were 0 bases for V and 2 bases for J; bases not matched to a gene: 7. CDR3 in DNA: TGTGCCAGCAGCTTGGCCCGGCGGGAGATACAAGAGACCCAGTACTTC. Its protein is CASSLARREIQETQYF.

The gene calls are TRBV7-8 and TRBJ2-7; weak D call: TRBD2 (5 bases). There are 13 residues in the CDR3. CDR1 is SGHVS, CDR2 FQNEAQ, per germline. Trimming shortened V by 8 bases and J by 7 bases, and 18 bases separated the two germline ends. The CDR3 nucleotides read TGTGCCAGCGCTAACGGACTGACTCTGGAGCAGTACTTC. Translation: CASANGLTLEQYF.

The CDR3 DNA sequence: TGTGCCAGCAGTTCAACGGACAGTGCGGCCTACGAGCAGTACTTC. As protein: CASSSTDSAAYEQYF. V gene TRBV27 combines with J gene TRBJ2-7; D perhaps matches TRBD1 (6 bases). The CDR3 contains 15 residues. Germline V lookup: CDR1 MNHEY, CDR2 SMNVEV (reference sequence). Trimming took 4 bases from V and 2 from J, leaving 15 bases between them.

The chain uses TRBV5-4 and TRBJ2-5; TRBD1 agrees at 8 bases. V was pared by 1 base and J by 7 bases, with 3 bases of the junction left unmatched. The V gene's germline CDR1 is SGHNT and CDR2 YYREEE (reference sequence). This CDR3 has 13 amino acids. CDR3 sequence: CASSLKQGVTQYF. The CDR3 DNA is TGTGCCAGCAGCTTGAAACAGGGGGTGACCCAGTACTTC. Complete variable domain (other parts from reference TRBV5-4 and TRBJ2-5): ETGVTQSPTHLIKTRGQQVTLRCSSQSGHNTVSWYQQALGQGPQFIFQYYREEENGRGNFPPRFSGLQFPNYSSELNVNALELDDSALYLCASSLKQGVTQYFGPGTRLLVL.

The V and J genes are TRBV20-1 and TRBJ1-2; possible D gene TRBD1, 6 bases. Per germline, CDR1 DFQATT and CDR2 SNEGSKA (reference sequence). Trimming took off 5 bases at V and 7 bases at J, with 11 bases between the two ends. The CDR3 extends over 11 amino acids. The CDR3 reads CSAPYRAGYTF. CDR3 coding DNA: TGCAGTGCTCCTTACAGGGCTGGCTACACCTTC.

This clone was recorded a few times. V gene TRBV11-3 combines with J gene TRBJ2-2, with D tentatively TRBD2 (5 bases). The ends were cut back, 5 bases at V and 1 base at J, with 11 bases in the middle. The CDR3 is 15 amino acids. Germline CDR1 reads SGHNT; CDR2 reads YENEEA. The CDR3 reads CASSPRGLNTGELFF. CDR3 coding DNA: TGTGCCAGCAGCCCTAGAGGACTGAACACCGGGGAGCTGTTTTTT.